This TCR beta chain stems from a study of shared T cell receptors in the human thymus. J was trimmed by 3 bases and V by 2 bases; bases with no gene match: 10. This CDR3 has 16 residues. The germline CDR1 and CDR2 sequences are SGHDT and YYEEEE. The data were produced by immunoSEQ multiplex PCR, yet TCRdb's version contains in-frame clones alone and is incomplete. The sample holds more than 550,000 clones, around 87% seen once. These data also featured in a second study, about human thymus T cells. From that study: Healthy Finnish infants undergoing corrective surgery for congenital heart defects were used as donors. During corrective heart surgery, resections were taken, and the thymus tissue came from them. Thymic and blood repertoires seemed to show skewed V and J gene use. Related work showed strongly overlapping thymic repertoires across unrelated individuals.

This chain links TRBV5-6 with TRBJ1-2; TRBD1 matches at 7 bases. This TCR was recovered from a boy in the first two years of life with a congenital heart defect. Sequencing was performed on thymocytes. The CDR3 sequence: CASSFDRDVADYGYTF. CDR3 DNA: TGTGCCAGCAGCTTCGACAGGGATGTTGCTGACTATGGCTACACCTTC.